By proportion, the clone carrying this TCR beta chain is medium-sized. Its antigen is currently unknown. Trimming stripped 1 base from V and 5 bases from J, with 8 bases between. CDR3 length equals 13 residues. CDR1 and CDR2 from the germline V gene are LNHDA and SQIVND (reference sequence). The data originate from a study of T cell clones after liver transplantation. About the study: A pre-transplant mixed lymphocyte reaction with TCRbeta sequencing defined graft-donor-reactive clones followed in post-transplant blood. Study-level results: Post-transplant, graft-donor-reactive CD4 TCRbeta sequences in blood dropped significantly in most of the 8 subjects.

Method: immunoSEQ multiplex PCR; TCRdb's copy keeps in-frame clones and lacks some. The data contain 85,000 to 110,000 clones, roughly 80% of them seen just once; the ten biggest clones take up about 2.8%. The source material was CD4+ T cells from blood, sampled approximately 43 months after liver transplant. The gene calls are TRBV19 and TRBJ1-1; no firm D call. The TCR was taken from a human patient who received a liver transplant. Some T cells may have come from the graft donor. CDR3 in DNA: TGTGCCAGTAGTATAGGGGTTGTGACTGAAGCTTTCTTT. Its translation is CASSIGVVTEAFF. The entire variable domain, with the rest obtained from reference TRBV19 and TRBJ1-1, is as follows: DGGITQSPKYLFRKEGQNVTLSCEQNLNHDAMYWYRQDPGQGLRLIYYSQIVNDFQKGDIAEGYSVSREKKESFPLTVTSAQKNPTAFYLCASSIGVVTEAFFGQGTRLTVV.